This T cell receptor beta chain derives from a study of a mutant IDH1 vaccine in newly diagnosed glioma. About the study: Patients arrived already treated with radiotherapy, temozolomide, or both, most having had both.

The time point was: week 35, safety follow-up. A 20-mer mutant IDH1 peptide at 300 ug was injected subcutaneously with topical imiquimod. Sequenced by immunoSEQ multiplex PCR; TCRdb stores in-frame clones only, minus some. The table has tens of thousands of clones, about 80% seen once. Germline CDR1 SGDLS, CDR2 YYNGEE. V was pared by 1 base and J by 4 bases, with 12 bases between. The CDR3 has 15 amino acids. A remark on this clone: Its matching antigen is unknown.

The sequence derives from a middle-aged man with glioma. Some clones in this sample may be carry-over from other donors' samples. Specimen: PBMCs, collected from a glioma patient whose treatment included an IDH1 peptide vaccine. V is TRBV9 and J is TRBJ1-3, with no clear D. CDR3 in DNA: TGTGCCAGCAGCGTAAGTGGGGTCCGAGGAAACACCATATATTTT. This codes for CASSVSGVRGNTIYF. Full variable domain (remainder filled in from reference TRBV9 and TRBJ1-3): DSGVTQTPKHLITATGQRVTLRCSPRSGDLSVYWYQQSLDQGLQFLIQYYNGEERAKGNILERFSAQQFPDLHSELNLSSLELGDSALYFCASSVSGVRGNTIYFGEGSWLTVV.